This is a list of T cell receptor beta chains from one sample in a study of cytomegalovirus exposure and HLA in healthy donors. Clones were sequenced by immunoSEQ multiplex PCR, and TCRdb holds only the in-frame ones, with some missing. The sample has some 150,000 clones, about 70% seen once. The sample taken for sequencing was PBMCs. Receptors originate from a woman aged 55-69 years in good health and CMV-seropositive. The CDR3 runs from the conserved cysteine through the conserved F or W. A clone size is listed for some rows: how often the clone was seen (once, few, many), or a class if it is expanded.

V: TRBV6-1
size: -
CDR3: CAITTGQGTNQPQHF

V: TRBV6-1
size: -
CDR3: CASRQGLGEQYF

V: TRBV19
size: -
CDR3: CASSSSNEQYF

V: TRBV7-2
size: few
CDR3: CASSLWGINTDTQYF

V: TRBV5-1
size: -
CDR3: CASSPGLMSSYNEQFF

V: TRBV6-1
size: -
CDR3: CASSEGEVFNHYGYTF

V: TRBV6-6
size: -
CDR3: CASTYGGPGWGF

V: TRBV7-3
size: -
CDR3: CASSSFDRENYGYTF

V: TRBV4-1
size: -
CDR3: CASSQDRGLRYGYTF

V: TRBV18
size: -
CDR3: CASSPLQGGETQYF

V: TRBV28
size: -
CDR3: CASTLHREGYGYTF

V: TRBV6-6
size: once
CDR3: CASTPGQGNTEQYF

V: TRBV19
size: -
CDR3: CASSSLGTGDSNYGYTF

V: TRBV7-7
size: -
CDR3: CASSSRGLETQYF

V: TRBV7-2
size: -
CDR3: CASSLGLAGGYEQYF

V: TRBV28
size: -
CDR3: CASSFISGTDTQYF

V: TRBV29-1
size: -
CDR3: CSVEGGGALSYNEQFF

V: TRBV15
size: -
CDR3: CATSRESVDWETQYF

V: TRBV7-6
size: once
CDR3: CASSLQENTEAFF

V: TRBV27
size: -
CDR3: CASSLFSTGVAGHNEQFF

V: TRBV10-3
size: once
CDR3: CAITQGNGEAFF

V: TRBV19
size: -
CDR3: CASSIDRGRGEAFF

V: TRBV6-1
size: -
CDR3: CASSVIQGTNEKLFF

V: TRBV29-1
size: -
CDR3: CSVGGGSNQPQHF

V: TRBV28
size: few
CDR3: CASSFGWQGLIGYTF

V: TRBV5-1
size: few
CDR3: CASSRTGLTEAFF

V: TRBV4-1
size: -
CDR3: CASSQGRVPNTEAFF

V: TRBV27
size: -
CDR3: CASSFGLPGMETQYF

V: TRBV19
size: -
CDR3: CASSNSAGTEAFF

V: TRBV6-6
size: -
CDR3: CASSYPSESTEAFF

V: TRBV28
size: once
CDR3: CASKRQSLGTEAFF

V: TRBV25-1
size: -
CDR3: CASGASGSGELFF